This T cell receptor beta chain stems from a study of T cells in Graves' hyperthyroidism and ophthalmopathy (dated by TCRdb to between 2019 and 2020). For the study in its entirety: Peripheral blood samples were taken at initial diagnosis, before any treatment was given. Once sampling was done, hyperthyroidism patients were given methimazole at a starting dose of 30 mg daily, whereas ophthalmopathy patients were given high-dose intravenous methylprednisolone. An independent validation cohort of under 20 hyperthyroidism patients and approximately 16 patients who later progressed to ophthalmopathy tested prospective prediction of ophthalmopathy. For training and testing, the 100 or so patients in the discovery cohort were randomly divided in a 7:3 ratio. According to the paper, TCR Vbeta CDR3 sequencing was carried out on some 130 peripheral blood samples, which came from around 43 ophthalmopathy, 80 or so hyperthyroidism and approximately 17 progressor patients. In roughly six Graves' hyperthyroidism patients, the study also compared T-cell repertoires from thyroid tissue with T-cell repertoires from blood. A discovery cohort of around 100 patients, 43 with Graves' ophthalmopathy and 57 with stable Graves' hyperthyroidism, was used to find distinguishing TCR V-J signatures. What the research found in general, with its limitations: Most expanded thyroid clonotypes (frequency above 0.001) were also found in blood, which suggests that blood repertoires may mirror thyroid immune responses. No statistical method was used to fix the sample size in advance, and group allocation was not hidden from the investigators. In validation, progression to ophthalmopathy was predicted by the model with 55% to 71% sensitivity and 72% to 85% specificity, a median of about 6.4 months before onset. Ophthalmopathy was separated from stable hyperthyroidism by a 13 V-J signature model, with over 85% sensitivity and roughly 81% specificity obtained in cross-validation and 80%/75% obtained in testing.

As concerns this clonotype: What antigen it recognizes has not been identified. At one end, the junction sequence differs from germline, possibly due to a read error.

Graves' hyperthyroidism was defined as stable when no progression to ophthalmopathy occurred over 18 months of follow-up. Hyperthyroidism patients were aged 18 to 65 years and newly diagnosed, with disease duration of less than 2 months. The study excluded patients with uncontrolled infections, other autoimmune diseases, pregnancy or lactation. Clinical symptoms, serum thyroxine and TRAb, thyroid ultrasound, and orbital computed tomography formed the basis for the diagnoses. PBMCs were separated from about 10 ml of fresh peripheral blood using Ficoll-Paque density gradient centrifugation. Total RNA was extracted with Trizol reagent, and quality was checked on an Agilent 2100 Bioanalyzer. The TCR beta CDR3 regions were amplified from RNA transcripts. The first round of RT-PCR for the TCR CDR3 was performed with the HTBI primer set and the Qiagen OneStep RT-PCR kit. A second multiplex PCR round built the libraries, followed by size selection and purification. The libraries were sequenced on an Illumina HiSeq2000 using paired-end 100 bp reads. As for the authors' bioinformatics: Raw data were processed with SOAPnuke, discarding reads with adapters, uncalled bases, mean Phred below 15, or no exact constant-primer or identifier match. High-quality paired reads were merged using COPE v1.2.5, and each unique nucleotide sequence was defined as a clonotype. Clonotypes were aligned to IMGT TRBV, TRBD and TRBJ reference segments using MiTCR v1.1. The analysis was restricted to V-J combinations with a frequency above 0.0001, which together covered 99.2% of the repertoires. A TCS score was defined as the ratio of F50 (clonal expansion) to E x V (chaos), with BLOSUM62-based TCRdist applied between CDR3 peptides within each V-J. Welch's t-statistics and random forest reduced 514 V-J features to 13, which were used in a naive Bayes classifier (R e1071). The public reads were quality trimmed at Q25 with fastp and then assembled into clones with MiXCR by TCRdb, keeping productive beta chains. All rows with the same CDR3 protein become a single entry with the most common DNA and genes. For this entry, the V and J calls and clone size follow TCRdb and not the study's own pipeline. The sample yields roughly 200,000 distinct CDR3 sequences; about a sixth were counted once. Around 52% of the sample comes from the top ten.

The CDR3 covers 12 residues, taking in both the cysteine and the phenylalanine. The kept DNA is CDR3 alone, 36 bases in frame from the first base. The CDR1 and CDR2 encoded by the germline V gene are KGHDR and SFDVKD. The receptor was derived from a woman in her 50s with Graves' hyperthyroidism. The sample taken for sequencing was blood. This sequence uses TRBV24-1 and TRBJ1-1; the D gene remains uncertain. The nucleotide sequence reads TGTACCACCAGTGGCGGGCAGACTGAAGCTTTCTTT. It is translated as CTTSGGQTEAFF.